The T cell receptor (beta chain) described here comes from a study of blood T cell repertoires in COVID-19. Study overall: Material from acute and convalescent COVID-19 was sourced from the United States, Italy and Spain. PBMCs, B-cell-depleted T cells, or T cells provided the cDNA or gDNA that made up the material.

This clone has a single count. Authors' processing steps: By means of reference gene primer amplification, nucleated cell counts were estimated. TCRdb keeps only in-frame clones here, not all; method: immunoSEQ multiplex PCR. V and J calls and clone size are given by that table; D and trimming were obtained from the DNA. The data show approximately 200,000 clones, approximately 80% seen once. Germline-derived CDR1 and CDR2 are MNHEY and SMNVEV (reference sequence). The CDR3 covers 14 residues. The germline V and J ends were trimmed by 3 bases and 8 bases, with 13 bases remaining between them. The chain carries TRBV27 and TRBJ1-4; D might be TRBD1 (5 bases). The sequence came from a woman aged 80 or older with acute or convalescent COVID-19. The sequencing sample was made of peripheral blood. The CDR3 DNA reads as TGTGCCAGCAGTTTCGTAGCTTGGGGCGAAAAACTGTTTTTT. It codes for CASSFVAWGEKLFF.